What follows are 10 T cell receptor beta chains derived from one specimen sequenced in a study of human T cells and chemical hapten exposure. TCRdb re-called the 5' RACE reads with MiXCR, one entry per CDR3 protein. This table has tens of thousands of distinct CDR3 sequences, about 7.7% appearing once. Before extraction, the whole blood was not fractionated, and total RNA was taken from it. The receptors originated from a male donor in good health.

This clonotype came up many times. This chain connects TRBV11-2 to TRBJ2-3; TRBD1 agrees at 7 bases. The CDR3 totals 17 residues. The V gene end was trimmed by 0 bases and the J gene end by 3 bases; junction bases not matched to a gene: 9. CDR1 SGHAT and CDR2 FQNNGV come from the germline V gene. CDR3 sequence (DNA): TGTGCCAGCAGCTTAGAGGTGCGAGGGGGCGGTACAGATACGCAGTATTTT. This sequence encodes CASSLEVRGGGTDTQYF. The entire variable domain, with the rest obtained from reference TRBV11-2 and TRBJ2-3, is as follows: EAGVAQSPRYKIIEKRQSVAFWCNPISGHATLYWYQQILGQGPKLLIQFQNNGVVDDSQLPKDRFSAERLKGVDSTLKIQPAKLEDSAVYLCASSLEVRGGGTDTQYFGPGTRLTVL.

This clonotype was counted ten times or more. This chain connects TRBV20-1 to TRBJ1-1; TRBD1 matches at 11 bases. V lost 5 bases to trimming and J lost 4 bases; unmatched junction nucleotides: 3. Looked up from germline, CDR1 is DFQATT and CDR2 is SNEGSKA (reference sequence). This CDR3 has 13 amino acids. CDR3 nucleotide sequence: TGCAGTGCTTCCGGGACAGGGGGCACTGAAGCTTTCTTT. Encoded protein: CSASGTGGTEAFF.

The sample holds many counts of this clonotype. V usage is TRBV3-1 and J usage is TRBJ2-3, with D possibly TRBD2 on 7 matching bases. The CDR3 totals 16 residues. V was pared by 0 bases and J by 4 bases, with 14 bases between. Per germline, CDR1 LGHDT and CDR2 YNNKEL (reference sequence). The CDR3 DNA sequence: TGTGCCAGCAGCCAAGACTGGGGGGGCAGACCAGATACGCAGTATTTT. The encoded protein is CASSQDWGGRPDTQYF.

This clonotype was detected ten times or more. The V call is TRBV5-1, the J call TRBJ2-7, with TRBD1 as a possible D gene (6 bases). There are 12 residues in the CDR3. Between the trimmed V and J ends, which lost 4 bases and 2 bases, there was a span of 7 bases. Per germline, CDR1 SGHRS and CDR2 YFSETQ. Here the CDR3 reads CASSPGAYEQYF. The CDR3 DNA is TGCGCCAGCAGCCCAGGGGCCTACGAGCAGTACTTC.

As for this clonotype: Since a much larger clone is just one base distant, this may be a read error. V gene TRBV24-1 combines with J gene TRBJ2-1; maybe TRBD1 (8 bases). This CDR3 comprises 17 residues. The germline V gene has CDR1 KGHDR and CDR2 SFDVKD. The V end was cut by 4 bases, the J end by 1 base, with 16 bases between. CDR3 nucleotide sequence: TGTGCCACCAGTGACCCCGGACAGGGAGGGTCCTACAATGAGCAGTTCTTC. Amino acids: CATSDPGQGGSYNEQFF.

The table lists this clonotype with a few counts. This chain joins TRBV5-6 and TRBJ2-2; D is undetermined. The V end was cut by 1 base, the J end by 7 bases, with 5 bases between. The CDR3 is 12 residues long. CDR1 and CDR2 from the germline V gene are SGHDT and YYEEEE. Here the CDR3 reads CASSLPVGELFF. The DNA of the CDR3 is TGTGCCAGCAGCTTGCCGGTCGGGGAGCTGTTTTTT.

This clonotype occurred a few times. The genes are TRBV6-5 and TRBJ2-2, with unresolved D. V shed 2 bases and J shed 7 bases, with 14 bases lying between them. The CDR3 has 15 amino acids. The germline V gene has CDR1 MNHEY and CDR2 SVGAGI. The CDR3 spells CASSYGSPTGGELFF. The CDR3 nucleotides read TGTGCCAGCAGTTACGGTAGCCCTACCGGCGGGGAGCTGTTTTTT.

Only a few counts were recorded for this clonotype. The gene calls are TRBV11-2 and TRBJ1-2; 7 bases map to TRBD1. The germline gives CDR1 SGHAT, CDR2 FQNNGV. CDR3 size: 16 residues. V lost 1 base and J lost 2; bases outside the gene matches: 7. In DNA form, the CDR3 reads TGTGCCAGCAGCTTAGCGGCAGGGGGATGGAACTATGGCTACACCTTC. It specifies CASSLAAGGWNYGYTF.

This clonotype was found a few times. This chain uses TRBV6-5 with TRBJ1-5; D gene uncertain. Germline CDR1 reads MNHEY; CDR2 reads SVGAGI. Trimming removed 6 bases at V and 3 bases at J, with 9 bases between. This CDR3 has 13 residues. The chain's CDR3 is CASRGWANQPQHF. The CDR3 region has the DNA TGTGCCAGCAGGGGGTGGGCCAATCAGCCCCAGCATTTT.

This clonotype was observed many times. V and J are TRBV5-6 and TRBJ1-2, with D possibly matching TRBD1 (5 bases). With 0 bases removed from V and 0 bases from J, the gap between germline ends came to 12 bases. CDR1 SGHDT and CDR2 YYEEEE come from the germline V gene. The CDR3 loop spans 16 amino acids. CDR3 region: CASSLALGEANYGYTF. CDR3 bases: TGTGCCAGCAGCTTGGCCTTAGGGGAAGCTAACTATGGCTACACCTTC.